This T cell receptor (beta chain) was documented in a study of blood T cell repertoires in COVID-19. CDR1 and CDR2 from the germline V gene are SGHRS and YFSETQ. V lost 1 base to trimming and J lost 0 bases, with 8 bases between them. This CDR3 region has 15 residues. Using immunoSEQ multiplex PCR, the repertoire was profiled, and TCRdb retains in-frame clones only, with some absent. Among about 270,000 clones, around 90% were seen once, and the ten largest hold around 2.9%. The receptor was isolated from a woman in her fifties or sixties who had recovered from COVID-19. The chain recombines TRBV5-1 with TRBJ2-1, with D perhaps TRBD2 (5 bases). The sequenced sample consisted of PBMCs or T cells enriched from blood (not recorded which). DNA for the CDR3: TGCGCCAGCAGCTTGTTGGGGAGCTCCTACAATGAGCAGTTCTTC. This translates into CASSLLGSSYNEQFF.